A selection of T cell receptor beta chains follows, all from one sample in a study of blood T cell repertoires in COVID-19. The table came from immunoSEQ multiplex PCR; TCRdb's copy has only in-frame clones and leaves some out. The repertoire holds roughly 200,000 clones, with 75% to 90% as singletons. The sample taken for sequencing was peripheral blood. These receptors were taken from an older woman with acute or convalescent COVID-19. Each CDR3 is given with its conserved first and last residue. The D gene is left open where the match is weak. Rows give clone size only sometimes, using once, few, many, or a class for an expanded clone.

size	V	D	J	DNA	CDR3
-	TRBV28	TRBD1	TRBJ1-1	TGTGCCAGTCTCACGGGACAGTTATTCACTGAAGCTTTCTTT	CASLTGQLFTEAFF
-	TRBV5-4	TRBD2	TRBJ2-7	TGTGCCAGCAGCCAGACTAGCGGGAGTATCTACGAGCAGTACTTC	CASSQTSGSIYEQYF
-	TRBV11-2	-	TRBJ1-1	TGTGCCAGCAGCGTTTCGGCGGAGGCTTTCTTT	CASSVSAEAFF
-	TRBV30	TRBD1	TRBJ1-1	TGTGCCTGGAGTCCTAAGGACAGGCTCCACACTGAAGCTTTCTTT	CAWSPKDRLHTEAFF
-	TRBV7-2	-	TRBJ1-3	TGTGCCAGCAGCTTGTGGACAGCTAGCGGAAACACCATATATTTT	CASSLWTASGNTIYF
-	TRBV2	-	TRBJ2-2	TGTGCCAGTGTAGCGGAACTCACCGGGGAGCTGTTTTTT	CASVAELTGELFF
-	TRBV5-4	TRBD1	TRBJ2-7	TGTGCCAGCAGCTTGGGAGGGGGACAGATAAAAACCTACGAGCAGTACTTC	CASSLGGGQIKTYEQYF
-	TRBV19	TRBD1	TRBJ1-2	TGTGCCAGTAGTTCCCGGGACAGGGGTAACTATGGCTACACCTTC	CASSSRDRGNYGYTF
few	TRBV28	TRBD1	TRBJ1-5	TGTGCCAGCAGTCCGGCGGGGACAGGGGTCCATCAGCCCCAGCATTTT	CASSPAGTGVHQPQHF
-	TRBV5-1	TRBD1	TRBJ2-5	TGCGCCAGCAGCTCAGAGTCCGGGACAGGGAAAGAGACCCAGTACTTC	CASSSESGTGKETQYF
-	TRBV3-1/TRBV3-2	TRBD1	TRBJ1-3	TGTGCCAGCAGCCTCGGACAGGGCCGGGGAAACACCATATATTTT	CASSLGQGRGNTIYF
-	TRBV5-1	TRBD1	TRBJ1-1	TGCGCCAGCAGCGCGGGACAGGGTGGGGGCACTGAAGCTTTCTTT	CASSAGQGGGTEAFF
-	TRBV7-2	TRBD1	TRBJ2-1	TGTGCCAGCAGCTTGTACAGGGGGGCTGGCCATGAGCAGTTCTTC	CASSLYRGAGHEQFF
-	TRBV19	-	TRBJ1-1	TGTGCCAGTAGTATAGGCGGGACGGGGCTAAACACTGAAGCTTTCTTT	CASSIGGTGLNTEAFF
-	TRBV12-5	TRBD2	TRBJ2-5	TGTGCTAGTGCCCTCGGACTAGCTGGGCAGACCCAGTACTTC	CASALGLAGQTQYF
-	TRBV18	-	TRBJ2-7	TGTGCCAGCTCACCAACAGGAGTCTACGAGCAGTACTTC	CASSPTGVYEQYF
-	TRBV9	TRBD1	TRBJ1-5	TGTGCCAGCAGCGTAGGGGACAGGGATGCCAATCAGCCCCAGCATTTT	CASSVGDRDANQPQHF
-	TRBV12-3/TRBV12-4	-	TRBJ2-5	TGTGCCAGCAGTCCACAACAAGAGACCCAGTACTTC	CASSPQQETQYF
-	TRBV19	TRBD1	TRBJ1-1	TGTGCCAGTAGTATAGGGAGACAGGGTTCCACTGAAGCTTTCTTT	CASSIGRQGSTEAFF
-	TRBV3-1/TRBV3-2	TRBD2	TRBJ2-1	TGTGCCAGCAGCCAAGATCCGGGACTAGCGGGAGGTACGGAGTTCTTC	CASSQDPGLAGGTEFF
-	TRBV7-3	TRBD1	TRBJ1-1	TGTGCCAGCAGCCGCGGACAGGGGCGACTAAACACTGAAGCTTTCTTT	CASSRGQGRLNTEAFF
-	TRBV4-1	TRBD1	TRBJ1-6	TGCGCCAGCAGCCAAGCCGGGACAGGCATCAATTCACCCCTCCACTTT	CASSQAGTGINSPLHF
-	TRBV18	TRBD2	TRBJ2-5	TGTGCCAGCTCACCACTAGCGGGAATTCAAGAGACCCAGTACTTC	CASSPLAGIQETQYF
-	TRBV7-3	-	TRBJ1-6	TGTGCCAGCAGCCAGGGGAGTTTAGGGCCCCTCCACTTT	CASSQGSLGPLHF
-	TRBV19	TRBD1	TRBJ1-1	TGTGCCAGTAGTGTTCAGGGGGCGTTAGATACTGAAGCTTTCTTT	CASSVQGALDTEAFF
-	TRBV3-1/TRBV3-2	-	TRBJ2-1	TGTGCCAGCAGTCGACAGCCTGGCTCCTACAATGAGCAGTTCTTC	CASSRQPGSYNEQFF
once	TRBV30	TRBD2	TRBJ2-3	TGTGCCTGCCTTTTGCGGGGGAGCACAGATACGCAGTATTTT	CACLLRGSTDTQYF
once	TRBV28	TRBD2	TRBJ2-3	TGTGCCAGCAGTTCAGCCGGAGCGGGAGCAATAGATACGCAGTATTTT	CASSSAGAGAIDTQYF
-	TRBV28	-	TRBJ1-1	TGTGCCAGCAGTTTCCGACGGGGCACTGAAGCTTTCTTT	CASSFRRGTEAFF
-	TRBV6-6	-	TRBJ2-2	TGTGCCAGCAGTTATAGCCCGGGGGAGCTGTTTTTT	CASSYSPGELFF
-	TRBV18	TRBD2	TRBJ2-1	TGTGCCAGCTCACCCTTTGCGGGAGTGGGGAACAATGAGCAGTTCTTC	CASSPFAGVGNNEQFF
once	TRBV2	TRBD2	TRBJ2-1	TGTGCCAGCAGTACCCGGACTAGCAACAATGAGCAGTTCTTC	CASSTRTSNNEQFF
-	TRBV14	-	TRBJ2-1	TGTGCCAGCAGCCCGAGATCTAGGGGGGAGCAGTTCTTC	CASSPRSRGEQFF
-	TRBV18	TRBD1	TRBJ1-5	TGTGCCAGCTCACCCTCCCTCCTTGACAGGGGAAGCCAGCCCCAGCATTTT	CASSPSLLDRGSQPQHF
-	TRBV6-5	-	TRBJ1-2	TGTGCCAGCAGGCCCCAGGGAACCCCCTATGGCTACACCTTC	CASRPQGTPYGYTF
-	TRBV7-9	-	TRBJ1-4	TGTGCCAGCAGCTTAGGGGTCGGGGATGAAAAACTGTTTTTT	CASSLGVGDEKLFF
-	TRBV29-1	-	TRBJ1-1	TGCAGCGTCACCAGGGAAACGAACACTGAAGCTTTCTTT	CSVTRETNTEAFF